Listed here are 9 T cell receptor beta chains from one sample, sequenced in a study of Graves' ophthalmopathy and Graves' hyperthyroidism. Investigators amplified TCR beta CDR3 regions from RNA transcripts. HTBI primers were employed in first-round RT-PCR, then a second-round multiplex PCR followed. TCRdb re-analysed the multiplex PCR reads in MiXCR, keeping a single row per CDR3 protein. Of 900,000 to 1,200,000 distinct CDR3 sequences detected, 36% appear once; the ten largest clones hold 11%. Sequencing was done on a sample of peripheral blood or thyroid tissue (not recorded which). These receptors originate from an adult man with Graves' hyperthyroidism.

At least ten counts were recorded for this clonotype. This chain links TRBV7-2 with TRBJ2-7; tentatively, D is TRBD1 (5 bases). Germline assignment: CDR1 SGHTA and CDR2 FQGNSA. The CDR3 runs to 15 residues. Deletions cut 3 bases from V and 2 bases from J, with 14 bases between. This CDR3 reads CASSFSGASPYEQYF. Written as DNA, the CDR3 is TGTGCCAGCAGCTTCAGTGGGGCATCCCCCTACGAGCAGTACTTC.

CDR3 in DNA: TGTGCCAGCTCACCACTGGACAAGGTCGACACCATATATTTT. It codes for CASSPLDKVDTIYF. The rearrangement joins TRBV7-2 to TRBJ1-3; D might be TRBD1 (5 bases). Germline assignment: CDR1 SGHTA and CDR2 FQGNSA. This CDR3 is 14 amino acids long. Deletions cut 8 bases from V and 8 bases from J, with 19 bases between.

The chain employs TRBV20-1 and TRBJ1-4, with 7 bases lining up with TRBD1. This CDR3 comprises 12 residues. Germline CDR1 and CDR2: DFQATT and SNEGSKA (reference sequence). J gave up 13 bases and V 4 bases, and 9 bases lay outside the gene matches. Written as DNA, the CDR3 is TGCAGTGCTATAATGACAGGGTTTGGACTGTTTTTT. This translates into CSAIMTGFGLFF.

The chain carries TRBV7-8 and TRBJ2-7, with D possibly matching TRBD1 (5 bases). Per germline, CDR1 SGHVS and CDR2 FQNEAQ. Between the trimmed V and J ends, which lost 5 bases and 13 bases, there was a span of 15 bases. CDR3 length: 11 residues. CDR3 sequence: CASSPRVNLYF. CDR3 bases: TGTGCCAGCAGCCCCAGGGTCAACCTTTACTTC.

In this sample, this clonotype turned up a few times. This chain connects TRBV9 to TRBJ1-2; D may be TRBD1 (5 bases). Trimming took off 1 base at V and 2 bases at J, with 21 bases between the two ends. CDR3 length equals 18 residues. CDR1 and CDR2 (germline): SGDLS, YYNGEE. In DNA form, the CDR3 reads TGTGCCAGCAGCGTACCCCGAGGAGGGGACCGGGGAAACTATGGCTACACCTTC. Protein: CASSVPRGGDRGNYGYTF.

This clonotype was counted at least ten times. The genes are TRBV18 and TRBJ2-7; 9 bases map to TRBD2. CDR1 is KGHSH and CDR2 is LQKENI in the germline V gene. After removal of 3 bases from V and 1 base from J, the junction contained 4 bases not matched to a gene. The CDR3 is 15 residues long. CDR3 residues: CASSPASGASYEQYF. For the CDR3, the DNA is TGTGCCAGCTCACCGGCTAGCGGGGCGTCCTACGAGCAGTACTTC.

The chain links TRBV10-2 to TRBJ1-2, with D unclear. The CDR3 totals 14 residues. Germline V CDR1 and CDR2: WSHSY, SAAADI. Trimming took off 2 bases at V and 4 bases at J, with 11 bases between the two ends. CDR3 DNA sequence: TGCGCCAGCAGTGAGCCGGGCATTTTCTATGGCTACACCTTC. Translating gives CASSEPGIFYGYTF.

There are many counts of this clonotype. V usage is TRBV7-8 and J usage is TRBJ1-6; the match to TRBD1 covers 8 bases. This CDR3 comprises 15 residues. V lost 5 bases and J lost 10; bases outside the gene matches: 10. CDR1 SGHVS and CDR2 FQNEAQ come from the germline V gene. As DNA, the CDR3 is TGTGCCAGCAGCCGGACACAGGGGGTAGAATCACCCCTCCACTTT. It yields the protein CASSRTQGVESPLHF.

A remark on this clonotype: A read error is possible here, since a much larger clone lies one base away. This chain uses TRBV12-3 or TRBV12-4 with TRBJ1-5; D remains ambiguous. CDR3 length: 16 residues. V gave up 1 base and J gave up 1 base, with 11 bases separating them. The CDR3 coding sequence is TGTGCCAGCAGTTTAGGGCAGGAAAGGAGCAATCAGCCCCAGCATTTT. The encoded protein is CASSLGQERSNQPQHF.